The T cell receptor beta chain described here comes from a study of blood T cell repertoires in COVID-19 (dated by TCRdb to between 2020 and 2021). For the study in its entirety: Samples from collaborators originated in the United States, Italy and Spain and spanned both the acute and convalescent phases of COVID-19. The repertoires were made available in a free public database intended to serve as a resource for research on the immune response to SARS-CoV-2. Nearly every sample came with metadata listing a de-identified subject ID, COVID-19 status, age in years and sex. Subjects who had been exposed to COVID-19, were actively infected with it, or had recovered from it provided the deeply sampled blood TCRbeta repertoires that made up the dataset. Where available, HLA class I and class II types were obtained from metadata supplied by the sample provider rather than from assay-based typing. The prospective study material was composed of cDNA or gDNA derived from T cells, B-cell-depleted T cells, or PBMCs. The samples were drawn from the first 160 participants of the ongoing ImmuneRACE study and from over a thousand subjects provided by 6 global collaborators. What the research found in general, with its limitations: How much clinical and demographic metadata was included differed by source and by participant, and the metadata was provided uncurated.

To note about this clone: Its recognized antigen is unknown. No base quality information exists; no much larger clone differs at one position.

According to the germline V gene (reference sequence), CDR1 reads MNHEY and CDR2 reads SMNVEV. The CDR3 covers 18 residues, taking in both the cysteine and the phenylalanine. Only the CDR3 portion is preserved as DNA: 54 bases, with reading frame beginning at the first base. The junction shows trimming of 6 bases on V and 7 bases on J, and the gene matches do not reach 20 bases of it. The immunoSEQ Assay, a bias-controlled multiplex PCR, was used to amplify TCRbeta CDR3 regions from genomic DNA. In the original analysis: Nucleated cell counts per sample were estimated from amplification of reference gene primers within the assay. To quantify the absolute abundance of each unique TCRbeta CDR3 rearrangement, sequence reads were collapsed and filtered. Productive Simpson clonality was computed per sample as the square root of Simpson's diversity index over productive rearrangements. What TCRdb holds here is the immuneACCESS table cut down to in-frame rearrangements. Part of the clones is not present; checked against another copy, under half of the missing clones reflect an unresolved V gene, and the others are unexplained. The V and J calls and the clone size are those of that table, but D and trimming were determined from the DNA. This sample is represented by over 70,000 clones; approximately 80% of them were singletons. Under 3% of the sample belongs to the ten largest clones.

One collaborating source in Seattle enrolled patients during active infection and followed them longitudinally through the course of disease. The collaborating institutions used their own protocols to collect whole blood in K2EDTA tubes. For TCRbeta analysis, collaborator samples were shipped as frozen whole blood, as isolated PBMCs, or as DNA extracted from either sample type. Sequencing was performed on peripheral blood. The TCR originated in a man aged 65 to 85 with COVID-19, enrolled during active disease. The rearranged chain carries TRBV27 and TRBJ1-4; 7 bases in the middle match TRBD1. The sequenced DNA: TGTGCCAGCAGCCGGGCCGCGACAGGGAATAGGGCTCGTGAAAAACTGTTTTTT. Protein translation: CASSRAATGNRAREKLFF. Reference TRBV27 and TRBJ1-4 genes cover what lies past the CDR3, so the full variable domain is EAQVTQNPRYLITVTGKKLTVTCSQNMNHEYMSWYRQDPGLGLRQIYYSMNVEVTDKGDVPEGYKVSRKEKRNFPLILESPSPNQTSLYFCASSRAATGNRAREKLFFGSGTQLSVL.